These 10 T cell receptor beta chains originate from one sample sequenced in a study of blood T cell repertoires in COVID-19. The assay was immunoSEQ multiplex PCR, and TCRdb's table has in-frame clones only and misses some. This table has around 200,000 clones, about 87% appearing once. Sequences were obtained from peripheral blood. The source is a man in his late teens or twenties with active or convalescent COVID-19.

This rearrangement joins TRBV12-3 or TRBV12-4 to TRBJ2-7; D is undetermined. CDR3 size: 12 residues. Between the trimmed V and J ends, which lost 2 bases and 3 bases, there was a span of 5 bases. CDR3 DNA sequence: TGTGCCAGCAGTTTATCCTACTACGAGCAGTACTTC. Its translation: CASSLSYYEQYF.

CDR3 loop: CASSILWDRGVNEQFF. The CDR3 DNA reads TGTGCCAGTAGTATTCTCTGGGACAGGGGAGTTAATGAGCAGTTCTTC. The chain combines TRBV19 with TRBJ2-1; the match to TRBD1 covers 10 bases. This CDR3 spans 16 amino acids. The V segment lost 3 bases and the J segment 7 bases; nucleotides outside the gene matches: 9. CDR1 is LNHDA and CDR2 is SQIVND in the germline V gene (reference sequence).

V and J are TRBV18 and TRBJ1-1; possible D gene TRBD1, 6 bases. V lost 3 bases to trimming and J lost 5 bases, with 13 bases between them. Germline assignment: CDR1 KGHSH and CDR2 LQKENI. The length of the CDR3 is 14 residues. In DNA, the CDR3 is TGTGCCAGCTCACCGGAAGGGGGGGGGACTGAAGCTTTCTTT. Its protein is CASSPEGGGTEAFF.

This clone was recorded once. The CDR3: CASNDGGAGNTIYF. CDR3 DNA: TGTGCCAGCAACGATGGGGGGGCAGGAAACACCATATATTTT. The J gene is TRBJ1-3, the V gene TRBV2; TRBD1 might be the D (6 bases). Trimming shortened V by 7 bases and J by 4 bases, and 14 bases separated the two germline ends. Per the germline V gene, CDR1 is SNHLY and CDR2 is FYNNEI. The CDR3 is 14 residues long.

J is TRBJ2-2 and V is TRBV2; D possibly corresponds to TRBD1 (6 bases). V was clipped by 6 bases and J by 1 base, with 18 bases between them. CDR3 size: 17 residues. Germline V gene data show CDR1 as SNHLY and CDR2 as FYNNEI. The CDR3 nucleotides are TGTGCCAGCAGGGTGGATACGGGACACCTGAACACCGGGGAGCTGTTTTTT. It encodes CASRVDTGHLNTGELFF.

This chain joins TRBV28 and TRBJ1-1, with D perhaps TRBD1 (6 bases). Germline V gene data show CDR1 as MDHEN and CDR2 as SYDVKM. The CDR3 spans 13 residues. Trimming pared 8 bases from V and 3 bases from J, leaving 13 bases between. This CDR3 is CASYDRIYTEAFF. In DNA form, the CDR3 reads TGTGCCAGCTACGACAGGATCTACACTGAAGCTTTCTTT. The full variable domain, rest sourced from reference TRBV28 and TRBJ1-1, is DVKVTQSSRYLVKRTGEKVFLECVQDMDHENMFWYRQDPGLGLRLIYFSYDVKMKEKGDIPEGYSVSREKKERFSLILESASTNQTSMYLCASYDRIYTEAFFGQGTRLTVV.

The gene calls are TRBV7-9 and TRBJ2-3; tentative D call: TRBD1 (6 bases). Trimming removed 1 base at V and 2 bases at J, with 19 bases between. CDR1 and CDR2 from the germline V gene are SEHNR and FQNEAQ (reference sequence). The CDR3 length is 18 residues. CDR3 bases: TGTGCCAGCAGCTTAGGGCCGACAGGACCCGCCCCCACAGATACGCAGTATTTT. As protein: CASSLGPTGPAPTDTQYF.

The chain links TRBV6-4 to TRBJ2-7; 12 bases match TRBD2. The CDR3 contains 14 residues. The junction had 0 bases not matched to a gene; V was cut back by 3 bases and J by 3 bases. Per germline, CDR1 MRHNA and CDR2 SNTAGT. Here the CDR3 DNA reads TGTGCCAGCAGTGAGACTAGCGGGAGCTACGAGCAGTACTTC. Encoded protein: CASSETSGSYEQYF.

The CDR3 DNA follows: TGTGCCAGCAGCTTGGACAGGGTAAATGGAAACACCATATATTTT. Translating gives CASSLDRVNGNTIYF. V is TRBV5-5 and J is TRBJ1-3; D may be TRBD1 (6 bases). The V end was cut by 0 bases, the J end by 3 bases, with 10 bases between. The CDR3 has 15 amino acids. Per germline, CDR1 SGHKS and CDR2 YYEKEE (reference sequence).

Here the CDR3 DNA reads TGTGCCAGCGGGCCCGCACTTACAGGGCTGATGGGTACGCAGTATTTT. Residues: CASGPALTGLMGTQYF. The chain combines TRBV7-9 with TRBJ2-3, with D perhaps matching TRBD1 (6 bases). The V and J ends lost 8 bases and 8 bases respectively, with 26 bases between them. This CDR3 region has 16 residues. The V gene's germline CDR1 is SEHNR and CDR2 FQNEAQ (reference sequence).